This record covers a single TCR beta chain. Researchers ran the PCR with 60 Vbeta and 13 Jbeta primers. The data were produced by immunoSEQ multiplex PCR, yet TCRdb's version contains in-frame clones alone and is incomplete. The sample has approximately 92,000 clones. This record comes from a study of cytomegalovirus exposure and HLA in healthy donors. The TCR originated in a woman aged 25 to 39 in good health and CMV-seronegative. The sample taken for sequencing was PBMCs.

CDR3 protein: CASSSTGLLRETQYF. The CDR3 DNA follows: TGTGCCAGCAGCTCAACGGGACTCCTCAGAGAGACCCAGTACTTC. The V call is TRBV11-2, the J call TRBJ2-5, with D maybe TRBD2 (6 bases). The germline gives CDR1 SGHAT, CDR2 FQNNGV. V dropped 4 bases and J dropped 4 bases, with 16 bases sitting between them. The CDR3 has 15 residues.